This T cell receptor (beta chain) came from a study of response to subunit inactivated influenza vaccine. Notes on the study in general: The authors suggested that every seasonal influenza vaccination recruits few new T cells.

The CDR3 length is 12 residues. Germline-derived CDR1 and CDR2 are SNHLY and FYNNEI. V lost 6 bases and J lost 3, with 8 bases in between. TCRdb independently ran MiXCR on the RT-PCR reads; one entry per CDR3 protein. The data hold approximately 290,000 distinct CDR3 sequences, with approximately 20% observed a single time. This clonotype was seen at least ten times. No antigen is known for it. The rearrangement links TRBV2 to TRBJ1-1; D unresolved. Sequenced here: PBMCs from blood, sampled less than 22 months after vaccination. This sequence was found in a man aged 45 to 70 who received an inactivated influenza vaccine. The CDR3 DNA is TGTGCCAGCAGGGAACAGTACACTGAAGCTTTCTTT. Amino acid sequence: CASREQYTEAFF.